The clone carrying this T cell receptor (beta chain) has ten or more counts. Antigen specificity is unknown. It was RNA transcripts that yielded the amplified TCR beta CDR3 regions. During a first-round RT-PCR of the TCR CDR3, the HTBI primer set was used. TCRdb re-called the multiplex PCR reads through MiXCR, storing one row per CDR3 protein. This table holds about 350,000 distinct CDR3 sequences, 19% found once. This entry comes from a study of T cells in Graves' hyperthyroidism and ophthalmopathy. Study-wide results and limits: In the blood, most expanded thyroid clonotypes above 0.001 appeared as well. Separation of ophthalmopathy from stable hyperthyroidism was achieved by a 13 V-J model.

The V end lost 1 base, the J end lost 5 bases, and 17 bases lay between the germline ends. The germline gives CDR1 MNHNS, CDR2 SASEGT. This CDR3 has 16 residues. The specimen was blood. The TCR comes from a woman younger than 30 with Graves' hyperthyroidism. The chain uses TRBV6-1 and TRBJ2-5, with TRBD2 as a possible D gene (7 bases). DNA of the CDR3: TGTGCCAGCAGTGAAGTTTTTGCGGGGGCCAGGGAGACCCAGTACTTC. It codes for CASSEVFAGARETQYF.